The present TCR beta chain was sequenced within a study of blood T cell dynamics during melanoma immunotherapy (dated by TCRdb to about 2020). For the study in its entirety: Patients with metastatic melanoma were treated with first-line pembrolizumab or nivolumab plus ipilimumab as standard of care in the United Kingdom. The training cohort consisted of consecutive patients, while an additional independent group of patients from the same centre was pooled to form an external validation set. To identify early correlates of response, the study profiled peripheral T cell receptor repertoires in patients with metastatic melanoma before and after one cycle of checkpoint inhibitor therapy. General conclusions and limits of the study: From T0 to W3, the cfDNA rearrangement efficiency score rose in patients who achieved disease control but not in progressors, a change suggesting increased peripheral T cell turnover. The relatively small sample size was acknowledged as something that could potentially limit how far the results can be generalized. The study could not determine whether the T cell clones driving repertoire changes were melanoma-specific or reflected general immune activation.

Each cfDNA sample was loaded with a fixed 40 ng of plasma cell-free DNA. TCR beta CDR3 sequences were amplified from genomic DNA with the immunoSEQ TCRb Assay kit following manufacturer instructions. The KAPA Library Quantification Kit for Illumina platforms was used to quantify the pooled libraries by qPCR. Pooled libraries were clustered at 0.6-1.1 pM and sequenced on an Illumina NextSeq 500. The original pipeline was this. TCR data were analyzed using immunoSEQ ANALYZER and the R LymphoSeq package. A rearrangement efficiency score was calculated as productive divided by the sum of productive and non-productive CDR3 sequences. Clonality was measured with the Gini coefficient and diversity with the Renyi index at alpha=1, and both measures were compared pairwise between timepoints within each patient. Clonal relatedness, based on an edit distance of 3, and repertoire similarity, based on the Bhattacharyya coefficient, were both computed in LymphoSeq. To classify response, a linear discriminant analysis based on week-3 changes in clonality and diversity was built with the R MASS and caret packages. The table was pulled from immuneACCESS by TCRdb, which kept in-frame rearrangements only. Such tables lose some clones; where checked, under half of the loss comes from unresolved V genes, and the rest has no known cause. For V, J and clone size, that table is used; D and trimming come from the DNA. The sample data list fewer than 1,000 clones, and roughly 90% of these were observed just once. The top ten clones comprise over 9% of the sample.

The junction shows trimming of 3 bases on V and 4 bases on J, plus 9 bases between the germline ends. The germline V gene encodes CDR1 MGHRA and CDR2 YSYEKL. The CDR3 covers 13 residues, taking in both the cysteine and the phenylalanine. Only the CDR3 DNA is retained, 39 bases long and in frame from the first base. Details on this clone: There is no known antigen for this receptor. Per-base quality was not reported, and no clone a single base away is much larger than it.

In light of the paper, this sample's time point label describes: week 3, after first cycle of checkpoint inhibitor. Blood samples were taken before treatment (T0) and at week 3 (W3), following the first cycle of checkpoint blockade. Except for a couple of patients with rapid clinical progression, response was assessed 12 weeks after the first infusion by RECIST 1.1; disease control meant complete response, partial response or stable disease. Patients were excluded for prior systemic cancer treatment, concomitant immunosuppressant therapy or synchronous other active malignancies. Bulk PBMC and plasma cell-free DNA were both sequenced for TCR beta so that circulating cells and T cell turnover could be tracked.

The chain is made from TRBV4-1 and TRBJ1-2; 6 matching bases give a weak D call of TRBD1. This receptor was taken from a human donor with melanoma. Sequencing used cell-free DNA from blood, obtained from a patient treated with checkpoint blockade. The cell subset or site label for this specimen denotes: plasma cell-free DNA. The CDR3 protein is CASSHTGPYGYTF. The nucleotide sequence is TGCGCCAGCAGCCACACAGGGCCCTATGGCTACACCTTC.